This T cell receptor (beta chain) comes out of a study of OX40 agonist ivuxolimab in advanced cancers. Study at large: Hepatocellular carcinoma, melanoma, renal cell or head and neck cancer affected the dose-escalation patients. The group had a mean age of about 64 years, ranged from 23 to 79, and was 82.7% male.

The CDR3 extends over 12 amino acids. Germline CDR1 and CDR2: MNHEY and SVGAGI. V lost 6 bases and J lost 4, with 9 bases in between. Samples were taken at baseline and on day 1 of cycles 4 and 7. Data came from immunoSEQ multiplex PCR; TCRdb stores just in-frame clones and leaves some out. The sample has 50,000 or so clones, roughly 79% seen once. In this sample, this clone turned up once. This receptor was identified in an adult with an advanced solid tumor such as melanoma, head and neck, liver or kidney cancer. The gene calls are TRBV6-5 and TRBJ1-2; D gene ambiguous. Source: CD4+ or CD8+ T cells sorted from blood, taken in a trial of the OX40 agonist ivuxolimab. CDR3 nucleotide sequence: TGTGCCAGCAGGGCTTGGGGCTATGGCTACACCTTC. This codes for CASRAWGYGYTF.